Presented here are 23 T cell receptor beta chains from one specimen sequenced in a study of T cells in Graves' hyperthyroidism and ophthalmopathy. There were TCR beta CDR3 regions amplified from RNA transcripts. The HTBI set primed first-round TCR CDR3 RT-PCR. Using its own MiXCR run on the multiplex PCR reads, TCRdb lists one record per CDR3 protein. Of about 340,000 distinct CDR3 sequences in the sample, roughly 20% were seen once. What was sequenced was blood. These receptor sequences come from a woman aged 50 to 60 with Graves' hyperthyroidism.

This clonotype was detected only a few times. This sequence joins TRBV6-1 and TRBJ1-1, with 9 bases matching TRBD1. This CDR3 comprises 14 residues. J lost 4 bases, V lost 10 bases, and 10 bases had no gene match. From germline, CDR1 is MNHNS and CDR2 SASEGT. CDR3 sequence: CAIAGTGYSTEAFF. In DNA form, the CDR3 reads TGTGCCATCGCCGGGACAGGGTATTCCACTGAAGCTTTCTTT.

Concerning this clonotype: One end of the junction varies from germline; a read error may be responsible. The V call is TRBV28, the J call TRBJ1-1; D not resolved. Germline CDR1 reads MDHEN; CDR2 reads SYDVKM. The CDR3 is made up of 14 amino acids. CDR3 nucleotide sequence: TGTGCCAGCAGTTTACTAGGACGGAACATTGAAGCTTTCTTT. Protein sequence: CASSLLGRNIEAFF. The variable domain in full, completed from reference TRBV28 and TRBJ1-1, reads DVKVTQSSRYLVKRTGEKVFLECVQDMDHENMFWYRQDPGLGLRLIYFSYDVKMKEKGDIPEGYSVSREKKERFSLILESASTNQTSMYLCASSLLGRNIEAFFGQGTRLTVV.

The chain joins TRBV6-2 or TRBV6-3 to TRBJ1-4, with D possibly being TRBD1 (5 bases). V lost 6 bases to trimming and J lost 8 bases, with 10 bases between them. This CDR3 spans 12 amino acids. CDR1 is MNHEY, CDR2 SVGEGT, per germline. CDR3 DNA: TGTGCCAGCAGACAGGAGGACGAAAAACTGTTTTTT. Translation gives CASRQEDEKLFF.

This clonotype was counted a few times. The chain combines TRBV5-1 with TRBJ2-5; possibly TRBD1 or TRBD2 for D (7 bases each). V shed 1 base and J shed 1 base, with 14 bases lying between them. Germline CDR1 and CDR2: SGHRS and YFSETQ. This CDR3 spans 16 amino acids. CDR3 nucleotides: TGCGCCAGCAGCTTGATCACAGGGGAGGGCCAAGAGACCCAGTACTTC. Its translation is CASSLITGEGQETQYF.

This clonotype was seen many times. The V gene is TRBV27, the J gene TRBJ2-7; possible D gene TRBD2, 6 bases. V was cut by 3 bases and J by 6 bases, with 12 bases left in between. Germline values: CDR1 MNHEY, CDR2 SMNVEV (reference sequence). The length of the CDR3 is 13 residues. The CDR3 DNA reads as TGTGCCAGCAGTTTGTCGGCTAGCGCCGAGCAGTACGTC. Amino acid sequence: CASSLSASAEQYV.

This clonotype turned up a few times. The chain has TRBV12-3 or TRBV12-4 and TRBJ1-5, with 9 bases aligning to TRBD1. The junction had 16 bases not matched to a gene; V was cut back by 3 bases and J by 1 base. The CDR3 sequence is 20 residues long. The CDR3 DNA follows: TGTGCCAGCAGTTTTACCCCGGGGACAGGGAAGTTCGGGAGCAATCAGCCCCAGCATTTT. Translation gives CASSFTPGTGKFGSNQPQHF.

The chain carries TRBV10-3 and TRBJ1-1, with TRBD1 matching over 12 bases. V lost 8 bases to trimming and J lost 5 bases; unmatched junction nucleotides: 6. CDR3 length: 14 residues. Germline V CDR1 and CDR2: ENHRY, SYGVKD. The CDR3 coding sequence is TGTGCCATCGGGGGGACAGGGGGCCTTACTGAAGCTTTCTTT. As protein: CAIGGTGGLTEAFF.

This chain links TRBV5-1 with TRBJ2-1; 8 nucleotides agree with TRBD2. V lost 4 bases to trimming and J lost 8 bases; unmatched junction nucleotides: 17. CDR3 length: 17 residues. Germline CDR1 SGHRS, CDR2 YFSETQ. The CDR3 region has the DNA TGCGCCAGCAGCCTAGGAAAGACCGGGAGGGTTTTATATGAGCAGTTCTTC. Translating gives CASSLGKTGRVLYEQFF.

This clonotype appeared a few times. The chain carries TRBV28 and TRBJ2-2; TRBD2 is a possible D gene (5 bases). V shed 2 bases and J shed 5 bases, with 9 bases lying between them. Germline V CDR1 and CDR2: MDHEN, SYDVKM. The CDR3 is 14 amino acids. CDR3 DNA: TGTGCCAGCAGTTTAGGACTCCAAACCGGGGAGCTGTTTTTT. Translating gives CASSLGLQTGELFF.

This clonotype was detected ten times or more. The V gene is TRBV24-1, the J gene TRBJ2-3; possibly TRBD1 or TRBD2 for D (5 bases each). This CDR3 spans 15 amino acids. CDR1 is KGHDR and CDR2 is SFDVKD in the germline V gene. V shed 3 bases and J shed 5 bases, with 14 bases lying between them. The CDR3 protein is CATSDPGSRGDTQYF. The DNA for the CDR3 is TGTGCCACCAGTGATCCAGGGTCCCGGGGAGATACGCAGTATTTT.

This clonotype was found many times. J is TRBJ2-3 and V is TRBV7-2, with TRBD2 matching over 11 bases. The CDR3 spans 18 residues. Germline loops: CDR1 SGHTA, CDR2 FQGNSA. The V gene end was trimmed by 1 base and the J gene end by 4 bases; junction bases not matched to a gene: 10. CDR3 nucleotides: TGTGCCAGCAGCTTAGGTGGGGGTAGCGGGAGGGCCCCAGATACGCAGTATTTT. As protein: CASSLGGGSGRAPDTQYF.

There are many counts of this clonotype. This chain uses TRBV3-1 with TRBJ2-5; 10 positions match TRBD2. Germline values: CDR1 LGHDT, CDR2 YNNKEL (reference sequence). Germline trimming cut 0 bases from V and 7 bases from J; bases unmatched to any gene: 5. The CDR3 extends over 15 amino acids. The CDR3: CASSQDLAGGRTQYF. The DNA of the CDR3 is TGTGCCAGCAGCCAAGACTTAGCGGGGGGACGGACCCAGTACTTC.

This clonotype was found a few times. This chain links TRBV6-2 or TRBV6-3 with TRBJ2-1, with 9 bases fitting TRBD2. Per the germline V gene, CDR1 is MNHEY and CDR2 is SVGEGT. There are 17 residues in the CDR3. J gave up 5 bases and V 0 bases, and 8 bases lay outside the gene matches. In DNA, the CDR3 is TGTGCCAGCAGTTACTCCCTGGGGCGGGAGGGGGACAATGAGCAGTTCTTC. Translating gives CASSYSLGREGDNEQFF.

This clonotype was seen many times. This chain links TRBV28 with TRBJ1-1, with TRBD1 as a possible D gene (5 bases). Germline V gene sequence: CDR1 MDHEN, CDR2 SYDVKM. The ends were cut back, 6 bases at V and 2 bases at J, with 13 bases in the middle. CDR3 size: 14 residues. The CDR3 region has the DNA TGTGCCAGCAGCCTACGGACACCAAACACTGAAGCTTTCTTT. Translating gives CASSLRTPNTEAFF.

In its sample, this clonotype was seen a few times. This chain connects TRBV7-8 to TRBJ2-2, with a weak D call TRBD2 (6 bases). The CDR3 extends over 14 amino acids. Trimming pared 6 bases from V and 1 base from J, leaving 9 bases between. Germline lookup yields CDR1 SGHVS and CDR2 FQNEAQ. CDR3 sequence: CASRGGGNTGELFF. The CDR3 DNA reads TGTGCCAGCAGGGGGGGAGGGAACACCGGGGAGCTGTTTTTT.

This clonotype was seen ten or more times. V and J are TRBV19 and TRBJ2-2; 7 bases fit TRBD1. Looked up from germline, CDR1 is LNHDA and CDR2 is SQIVND (reference sequence). The V gene end was trimmed by 4 bases and the J gene end by 7 bases; junction bases not matched to a gene: 9. The CDR3 spans 15 residues. CDR3 sequence: CASSRGGDDGGELFF. DNA of the CDR3: TGTGCCAGTAGTAGAGGGGGCGACGATGGCGGGGAGCTGTTTTTT.

This clonotype has a handful of counts. The CDR3 DNA reads as TGTGCCAGCAGCGCGACAGCCTACAATGAGCAGTTCTTC. Its translation: CASSATAYNEQFF. The rearrangement uses TRBV7-9 and TRBJ2-1, with D possibly matching TRBD1 (5 bases). Looked up from germline, CDR1 is SEHNR and CDR2 is FQNEAQ (reference sequence). The CDR3 contains 13 residues. V was shortened by 5 bases and J by 2 bases, with 7 bases between the two germline ends. Full variable domain (remainder filled in from reference TRBV7-9 and TRBJ2-1): DTGVSQNPRHKITKRGQNVTFRCDPISEHNRLYWYRQTLGQGPEFLTYFQNEAQLEKSRLLSDRFSAERPKGSFSTLEIQRTEQGDSAMYLCASSATAYNEQFFGPGTRLTVL.

The chain has TRBV7-9 and TRBJ1-5, with D tentatively TRBD1 (6 bases). Germline CDR1 and CDR2: SEHNR and FQNEAQ (reference sequence). V was cut by 9 bases and J by 3 bases, with 18 bases left in between. The CDR3 runs to 15 residues. The CDR3 sequence: CASTSRRGYNQPQHF. The CDR3 nucleotides read TGTGCCAGTACTTCGAGGAGGGGGTACAATCAGCCCCAGCATTTT.

This clonotype was counted at least ten times. V and J are TRBV3-1 and TRBJ2-1; D unresolved. The germline V and J ends were trimmed by 4 bases and 2 bases, with 9 bases remaining between them. Germline V lookup: CDR1 LGHDT, CDR2 YNNKEL (reference sequence). CDR3 length equals 14 residues. The CDR3 coding sequence is TGTGCCAGCAGCCTGGGCGTTGCCTACAATGAGCAGTTCTTC. Translating gives CASSLGVAYNEQFF.

This clonotype appeared many times. The chain carries TRBV28 and TRBJ2-1; tentatively, D is TRBD2 (6 bases). The V and J ends lost 2 bases and 8 bases respectively, with 7 bases between them. This CDR3 region has 12 residues. Germline CDR1 MDHEN, CDR2 SYDVKM. CDR3 sequence: CASSLLAHEQFF. The CDR3 DNA reads as TGTGCCAGCAGTTTACTAGCGCATGAGCAGTTCTTC.

This clonotype was seen a handful of times. The chain carries TRBV3-1 and TRBJ2-5; 8 bases match TRBD2. The CDR3 runs to 16 residues. With 0 bases clipped from V and 4 bases from J, the junction kept 7 bases outside the gene matches. Germline CDR1 reads LGHDT; CDR2 reads YNNKEL (reference sequence). The CDR3 reads CASSQESSGLGETQYF. The CDR3 DNA follows: TGTGCCAGCAGCCAAGAGTCTAGCGGGCTGGGAGAGACCCAGTACTTC.

This clonotype was found many times. The V gene is TRBV20-1, the J gene TRBJ1-2; D perhaps matches TRBD1 (6 bases). Germline CDR1 is DFQATT and CDR2 is SNEGSKA (reference sequence). The CDR3 consists of 15 residues. Trimming stripped 1 base from V and 4 bases from J, with 16 bases between. In DNA, the CDR3 is TGCAGTGCTAGAGTCTCAGGGGACGCAGGCTATGGCTACACCTTC. Translated: CSARVSGDAGYGYTF.

In its sample, this clonotype was seen many times. The CDR3 reads CASSQEARLELFF. In nucleotides, the CDR3 is TGTGCCAGCAGCCAAGAAGCTAGATTGGAGCTGTTTTTT. The J gene is TRBJ2-2, the V gene TRBV3-1; no reliable D call. CDR1 and CDR2 (germline): LGHDT, YNNKEL (reference sequence). V shed 0 bases and J shed 10 bases, with 9 bases lying between them. CDR3 size: 13 residues.